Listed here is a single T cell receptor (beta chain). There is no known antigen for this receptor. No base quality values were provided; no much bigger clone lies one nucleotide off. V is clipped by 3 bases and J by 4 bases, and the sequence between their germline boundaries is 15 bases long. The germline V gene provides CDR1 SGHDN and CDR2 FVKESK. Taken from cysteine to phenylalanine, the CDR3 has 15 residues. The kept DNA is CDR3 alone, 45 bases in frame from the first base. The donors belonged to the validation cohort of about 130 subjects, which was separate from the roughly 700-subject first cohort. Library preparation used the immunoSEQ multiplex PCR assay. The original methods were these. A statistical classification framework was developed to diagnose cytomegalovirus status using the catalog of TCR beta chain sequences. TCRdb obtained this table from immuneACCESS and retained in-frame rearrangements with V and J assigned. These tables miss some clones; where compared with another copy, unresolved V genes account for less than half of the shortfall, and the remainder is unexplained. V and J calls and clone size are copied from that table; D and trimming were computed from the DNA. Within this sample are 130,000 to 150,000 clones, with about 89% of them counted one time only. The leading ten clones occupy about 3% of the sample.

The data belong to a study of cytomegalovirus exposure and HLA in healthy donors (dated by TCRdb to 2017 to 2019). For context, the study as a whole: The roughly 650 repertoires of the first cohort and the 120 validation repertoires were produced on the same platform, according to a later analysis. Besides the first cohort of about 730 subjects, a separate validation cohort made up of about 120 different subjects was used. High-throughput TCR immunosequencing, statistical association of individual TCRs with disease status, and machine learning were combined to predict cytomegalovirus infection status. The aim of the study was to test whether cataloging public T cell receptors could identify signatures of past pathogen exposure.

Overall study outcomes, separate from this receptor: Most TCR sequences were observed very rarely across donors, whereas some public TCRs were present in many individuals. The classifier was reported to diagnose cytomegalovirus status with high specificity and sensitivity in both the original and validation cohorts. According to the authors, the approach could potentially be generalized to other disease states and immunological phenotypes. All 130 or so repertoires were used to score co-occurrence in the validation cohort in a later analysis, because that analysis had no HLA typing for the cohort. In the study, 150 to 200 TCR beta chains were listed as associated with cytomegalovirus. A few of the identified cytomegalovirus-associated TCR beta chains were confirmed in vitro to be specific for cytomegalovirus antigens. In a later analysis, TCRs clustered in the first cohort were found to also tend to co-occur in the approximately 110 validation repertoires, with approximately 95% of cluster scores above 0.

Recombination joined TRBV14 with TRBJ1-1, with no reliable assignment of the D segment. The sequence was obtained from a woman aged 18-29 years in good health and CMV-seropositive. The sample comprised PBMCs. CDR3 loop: CASSQREGWSTEAFF. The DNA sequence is TGTGCCAGCAGCCAGAGGGAGGGCTGGAGCACTGAAGCTTTCTTT.